This is a list of T cell receptor beta chains from one sample in a study of blood T cells in healthy people across ages. MiXCR, applied by TCRdb to the 5' RACE reads, yields one record per CDR3 protein. The sample shows fewer than 1 million distinct CDR3 sequences, approximately 44% of them seen only once. The sequencing input was blood. Receptors originate from a man in his 60s in good health. CDR3s include the opening cysteine and the closing phenylalanine or tryptophan. Each record gives: clone size, J gene, V gene, D gene, CDR3 protein, CDR3 DNA. A D gene is named only where the DNA matches it firmly. Size is stated for part of the rows, as once, few or many counts, or as a class when the clone is expanded.

abundance: .; j_gene: TRBJ1-1; v_gene: TRBV20-1; d_gene: .; CDR3aa: CSARGPGGMNTEAFF; CDR3nt: TGCAGTGCTAGAGGTCCCGGGGGGATGAACACTGAAGCTTTCTTT
abundance: .; j_gene: TRBJ1-2; v_gene: TRBV28; d_gene: TRBD1; CDR3aa: CASSPGTVKGYTF; CDR3nt: TGTGCCAGCAGTCCAGGGACAGTGAAAGGCTACACCTTC
abundance: few; j_gene: TRBJ2-6; v_gene: TRBV27; d_gene: .; CDR3aa: CASSRGPGANVLTF; CDR3nt: TGTGCCAGCAGTAGGGGCCCTGGGGCCAACGTCCTGACTTTC
abundance: .; j_gene: TRBJ2-7; v_gene: TRBV10-3; d_gene: TRBD1; CDR3aa: CAISESGQGNEQYF; CDR3nt: TGTGCCATCAGTGAGTCGGGACAGGGGAACGAGCAGTACTTC
abundance: .; j_gene: TRBJ2-6; v_gene: TRBV5-1; d_gene: .; CDR3aa: CASGLAGANVLTF; CDR3nt: TGCGCCAGCGGTTTGGCTGGGGCCAACGTCCTGACTTTC
abundance: many; j_gene: TRBJ2-5; v_gene: TRBV29-1; d_gene: .; CDR3aa: CSVARTSKAQYF; CDR3nt: TGCAGCGTTGCGAGGACCTCGAAGGCCCAGTACTTC
abundance: .; j_gene: TRBJ2-2; v_gene: TRBV7-2; d_gene: .; CDR3aa: CASSSPNTGELFF; CDR3nt: TGTGCCAGCAGCTCCCCGAACACCGGGGAGCTGTTTTTT
abundance: .; j_gene: TRBJ2-7; v_gene: TRBV15; d_gene: .; CDR3aa: CATSRGLTETYEQYF; CDR3nt: TGTGCCACCAGCAGAGGGTTGACAGAAACCTACGAGCAGTACTTC
abundance: .; j_gene: TRBJ2-5; v_gene: TRBV12-5; d_gene: TRBD1; CDR3aa: CASGPAGGRETQYF; CDR3nt: TGTGCTAGTGGTCCCGCAGGGGGACGAGAGACCCAGTACTTC
abundance: few; j_gene: TRBJ2-7; v_gene: TRBV3-1; d_gene: .; CDR3aa: CASSQDTRAAYEQYF; CDR3nt: TGTGCCAGCAGCCAAGATACCAGGGCAGCCTACGAGCAGTACTTC
abundance: .; j_gene: TRBJ2-7; v_gene: TRBV20-1; d_gene: .; CDR3aa: CSARDWGSSNEQYF; CDR3nt: TGCAGTGCTAGAGATTGGGGAAGCTCCAACGAGCAGTACTTC
abundance: .; j_gene: TRBJ1-1; v_gene: TRBV9; d_gene: TRBD1; CDR3aa: CASSVGQGATEAFF; CDR3nt: TGTGCCAGCAGCGTAGGACAGGGGGCCACTGAAGCTTTCTTT
abundance: .; j_gene: TRBJ2-7; v_gene: TRBV6-5; d_gene: TRBD1; CDR3aa: CASRSGQGWQYF; CDR3nt: TGTGCCAGCAGGTCGGGACAGGGATGGCAGTACTTC
abundance: few; j_gene: TRBJ2-7; v_gene: TRBV7-2; d_gene: TRBD2; CDR3aa: CASSLGPASGGYEQYF; CDR3nt: TGTGCCAGCAGCTTAGGTCCGGCTAGCGGGGGCTACGAGCAGTACTTC
abundance: .; j_gene: TRBJ1-6; v_gene: TRBV14; d_gene: TRBD1; CDR3aa: CASNDRDRLNSPLHF; CDR3nt: TGTGCCAGCAACGACCGGGACAGACTAAATTCACCCCTCCACTTT
abundance: .; j_gene: TRBJ1-4; v_gene: TRBV25-1; d_gene: .; CDR3aa: CASSDRVREKLFF; CDR3nt: TGTGCCAGCAGTGACAGGGTTCGCGAAAAACTGTTTTTT
abundance: few; j_gene: TRBJ2-3; v_gene: TRBV20-1; d_gene: TRBD2; CDR3aa: CSARDSSGGITSTDTQYF; CDR3nt: TGCAGTGCTAGAGACTCTAGCGGGGGGATAACTAGCACAGATACGCAGTATTTT
abundance: .; j_gene: TRBJ1-1; v_gene: TRBV28; d_gene: TRBD1; CDR3aa: CASRRGRGTEAFF; CDR3nt: TGTGCCAGCAGGAGGGGGCGAGGCACTGAAGCTTTCTTT
abundance: few; j_gene: TRBJ2-1; v_gene: TRBV4-3; d_gene: TRBD2; CDR3aa: CASSQDPIGGRNEQFF; CDR3nt: TGCGCCAGCAGCCAAGATCCTATCGGGGGGAGGAATGAGCAGTTCTTC
abundance: .; j_gene: TRBJ1-4; v_gene: TRBV4-3; d_gene: .; CDR3aa: CASSQDGGGDEKLFF; CDR3nt: TGCGCCAGCAGCCAAGATGGTGGAGGGGACGAAAAACTGTTTTTT
abundance: once; j_gene: TRBJ1-1; v_gene: TRBV9; d_gene: .; CDR3aa: CASSVNLGLDTEAFF; CDR3nt: TGTGCCAGCAGCGTAAATTTGGGTTTAGACACTGAAGCTTTCTTT
abundance: few; j_gene: TRBJ1-6; v_gene: TRBV9; d_gene: TRBD1; CDR3aa: CASSPQGQGNSPLHF; CDR3nt: TGTGCCAGCAGTCCTCAGGGACAGGGGAATTCACCCCTCCACTTT
abundance: .; j_gene: TRBJ2-5; v_gene: TRBV4-3; d_gene: TRBD1; CDR3aa: CASSQTPGQGDQETQYF; CDR3nt: TGCGCCAGCAGCCAGACGCCGGGACAGGGGGACCAAGAGACCCAGTACTTC
abundance: .; j_gene: TRBJ2-7; v_gene: TRBV6-6; d_gene: .; CDR3aa: CASSPGRIYEQYF; CDR3nt: TGTGCCAGCAGTCCTGGACGGATCTACGAGCAGTACTTC
abundance: .; j_gene: TRBJ2-3; v_gene: TRBV4-1; d_gene: .; CDR3aa: CASSQGRPVSTDTQYF; CDR3nt: TGCGCCAGCAGCCAAGGGCGGCCTGTTAGCACAGATACGCAGTATTTT
abundance: .; j_gene: TRBJ2-5; v_gene: TRBV7-2; d_gene: TRBD2; CDR3aa: CASSSQGWGGETQYF; CDR3nt: TGTGCCAGCAGCTCCCAGGGCTGGGGGGGAGAGACCCAGTACTTC
abundance: few; j_gene: TRBJ1-2; v_gene: TRBV24-1; d_gene: .; CDR3aa: CATSDSGYGYTF; CDR3nt: TGTGCCACCAGTGACTCAGGGTATGGCTACACCTTC
abundance: .; j_gene: TRBJ2-4; v_gene: TRBV7-9; d_gene: .; CDR3aa: CASGSLTWTKNIQYF; CDR3nt: TGTGCCAGCGGCTCCCTTACATGGACCAAAAACATTCAGTACTTC
abundance: few; j_gene: TRBJ2-5; v_gene: TRBV7-6; d_gene: TRBD2; CDR3aa: CASSLARGGHPSQETQYF; CDR3nt: TGTGCCAGCAGCTTAGCGCGGGGGGGCCATCCCTCACAAGAGACCCAGTACTTC
abundance: .; j_gene: TRBJ2-5; v_gene: TRBV5-1; d_gene: TRBD2; CDR3aa: CASSQSSGAPHRETQYF; CDR3nt: TGCGCCAGCAGCCAATCGAGCGGGGCCCCCCACCGAGAGACCCAGTACTTC
abundance: .; j_gene: TRBJ2-7; v_gene: TRBV5-1; d_gene: TRBD2; CDR3aa: CASSLGPSGGRYEQYF; CDR3nt: TGCGCCAGCAGCTTGGGTCCTAGCGGGGGAAGGTACGAGCAGTACTTC
abundance: .; j_gene: TRBJ2-7; v_gene: TRBV29-1; d_gene: .; CDR3aa: CSVGPRLYNEQYF; CDR3nt: TGCAGCGTTGGCCCAAGACTATACAATGAGCAGTACTTC
abundance: .; j_gene: TRBJ2-7; v_gene: TRBV30; d_gene: .; CDR3aa: CAWSVLTGFGEQYF; CDR3nt: TGTGCCTGGAGTGTACTAACGGGCTTCGGGGAGCAGTACTTC
abundance: .; j_gene: TRBJ2-1; v_gene: TRBV20-1; d_gene: TRBD2; CDR3aa: CSASATSGGPYNEQFF; CDR3nt: TGCAGTGCTAGCGCGACTAGCGGGGGTCCCTACAATGAGCAGTTCTTC
abundance: .; j_gene: TRBJ2-6; v_gene: TRBV20-1; d_gene: .; CDR3aa: CSAGPGAVSGANVLTF; CDR3nt: TGCAGTGCCGGTCCAGGGGCCGTCTCTGGGGCCAACGTCCTGACTTTC
abundance: .; j_gene: TRBJ2-3; v_gene: TRBV20-1; d_gene: TRBD1; CDR3aa: CSATNRGIFTDTQYF; CDR3nt: TGCAGTGCCACAAACAGGGGTATCTTCACAGATACGCAGTATTTT
abundance: .; j_gene: TRBJ1-2; v_gene: TRBV7-9; d_gene: TRBD1; CDR3aa: CASRHDRADGYTF; CDR3nt: TGTGCCAGCAGGCACGACAGGGCGGATGGCTACACCTTC
abundance: once; j_gene: TRBJ2-4; v_gene: TRBV30; d_gene: .; CDR3aa: CAWIEGKAQYF; CDR3nt: TGTGCCTGGATAGAAGGGAAGGCTCAGTACTTC
abundance: .; j_gene: TRBJ2-1; v_gene: TRBV11-3; d_gene: .; CDR3aa: CASSSSGTLSYNEQFF; CDR3nt: TGTGCCAGCAGCTCATCCGGGACCCTCTCCTACAATGAGCAGTTCTTC
abundance: .; j_gene: TRBJ1-2; v_gene: TRBV3-1; d_gene: .; CDR3aa: CASSQGASSYGYTF; CDR3nt: TGTGCCAGCAGCCAAGGGGCCAGCAGCTATGGCTACACCTTC
abundance: few; j_gene: TRBJ1-1; v_gene: TRBV2; d_gene: .; CDR3aa: CASSYERMNTEAFF; CDR3nt: TGTGCCAGCAGTTATGAGCGGATGAACACTGAAGCTTTCTTT
abundance: few; j_gene: TRBJ2-5; v_gene: TRBV6-5; d_gene: TRBD2; CDR3aa: CASRRASGGAFETQYF; CDR3nt: TGTGCCAGCCGAAGGGCTAGCGGGGGGGCCTTTGAGACCCAGTACTTC
abundance: .; j_gene: TRBJ2-1; v_gene: TRBV7-2; d_gene: TRBD2; CDR3aa: CASSLRRENNEQFF; CDR3nt: TGTGCCAGCAGCTTGAGGCGGGAGAACAATGAGCAGTTCTTC
abundance: few; j_gene: TRBJ2-7; v_gene: TRBV7-9; d_gene: TRBD1; CDR3aa: CASSLRTGGVDEQYF; CDR3nt: TGTGCCAGCAGCCTACGGACAGGGGGGGTGGACGAGCAGTACTTC